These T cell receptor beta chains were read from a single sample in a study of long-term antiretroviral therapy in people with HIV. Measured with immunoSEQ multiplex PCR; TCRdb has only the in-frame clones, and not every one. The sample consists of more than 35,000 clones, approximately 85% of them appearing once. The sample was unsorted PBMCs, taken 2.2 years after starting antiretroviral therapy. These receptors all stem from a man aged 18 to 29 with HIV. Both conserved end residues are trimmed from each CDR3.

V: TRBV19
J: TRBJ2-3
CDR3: ASSTHPRVATDAQY

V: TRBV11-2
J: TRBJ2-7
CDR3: ASGAGRSSEQY

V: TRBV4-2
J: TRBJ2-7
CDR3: ASSQGLAVSYEQY

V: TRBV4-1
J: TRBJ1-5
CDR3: ASSQGTGGSQPQH

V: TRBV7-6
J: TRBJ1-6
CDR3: ASSLAPGQSSPLH

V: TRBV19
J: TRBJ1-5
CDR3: ASTTKVGLFNQPQH

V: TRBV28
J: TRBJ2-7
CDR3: ASSSRDAYEQY

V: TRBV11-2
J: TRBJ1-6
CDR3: ASSLLRRENSPLH

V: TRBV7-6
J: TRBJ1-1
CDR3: ASSLSVNTEAF

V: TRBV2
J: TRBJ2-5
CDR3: ASSGEAGKQETQY

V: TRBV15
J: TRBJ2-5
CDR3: ATSRWPSNPGQGREETQY

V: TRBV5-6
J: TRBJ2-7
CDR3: ASSWGQGGEQY

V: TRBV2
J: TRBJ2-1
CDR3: ASSEGLVGQDEQF

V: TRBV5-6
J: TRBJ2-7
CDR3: ASSLGTEEQY

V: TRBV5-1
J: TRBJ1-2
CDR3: ASSLDRTGLYNGYT

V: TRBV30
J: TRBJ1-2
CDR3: AWSPGRYGYT

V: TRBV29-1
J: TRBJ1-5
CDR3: SVGGQGGNQPQH

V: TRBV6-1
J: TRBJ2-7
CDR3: ASSIGRTVEQY

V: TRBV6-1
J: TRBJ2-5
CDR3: ASSLAGQQETQY